The 10 T cell receptor beta chains below all came from one sample that was sequenced in a study of identical twins. Via MiXCR, TCRdb re-called the 5' RACE reads, giving one row per CDR3 protein. The top ten hold less than 6.5% of the sample, which has about 250,000 distinct CDR3 sequences, approximately 7.3% seen once. The same sample was also used in a study of yellow fever vaccine responses in identical twins.

Sample: CD8+ T cells sorted from blood. The receptors here all came from a young woman in good health.

This rearrangement joins TRBV11-2 to TRBJ2-5, with 9 bases fitting TRBD2. Unmatched junction bases numbered 2, after V lost 5 bases and J lost 4 bases. Per the germline V gene, CDR1 is SGHAT and CDR2 is FQNNGV. The CDR3 sequence is 13 residues long. CDR3 residues: CASSEAGGETQYF. CDR3 bases: TGTGCCAGCAGCGAAGCGGGGGGAGAGACCCAGTACTTC.

This clonotype has a count of ten or more. This chain links TRBV29-1 with TRBJ2-5; D perhaps matches TRBD1 (6 bases). V dropped 7 bases and J dropped 3 bases, with 15 bases sitting between them. This CDR3 has 13 residues. The V gene's germline CDR1 is SQVTM and CDR2 ANQGSEA. CDR3 amino acids: CSGLGQPKETQYF. The CDR3 nucleotides are TGCAGCGGTTTAGGACAGCCTAAAGAGACCCAGTACTTC.

This clonotype was detected a few times. V is TRBV29-1 and J is TRBJ1-2; TRBD1 is a possible D gene (5 bases). CDR1 is SQVTM, CDR2 ANQGSEA, per germline. The CDR3 is 13 amino acids. Trimming shortened V by 8 bases and J by 2 bases, and 15 bases separated the two germline ends. The CDR3 DNA reads as TGCAGCCTTAGGGACGCCACGAACTATGGCTACACCTTC. It yields the protein CSLRDATNYGYTF. Full variable domain (remainder filled in from reference TRBV29-1 and TRBJ1-2): SAVISQKPSRDICQRGTSLTIQCQVDSQVTMMFWYRQQPGQSLTLIATANQGSEATYESGFVIDKFPISRPNLTFSTLTVSNMSPEDSSIYLCSLRDATNYGYTFGSGTRLTVV.

V is TRBV20-1 and J is TRBJ2-7, with TRBD2 matching over 10 bases. The CDR3 has 17 residues. V lost 0 bases and J lost 2; bases outside the gene matches: 10. The V gene's germline CDR1 is DFQATT and CDR2 SNEGSKA (reference sequence). The CDR3, as DNA: TGCAGTGCTAGAGATCGGACTCCAACTAGCGGGACCTACGAGCAGTACTTC. Translated: CSARDRTPTSGTYEQYF.

This clonotype was detected only a few times. The chain is built from TRBV7-9 and TRBJ2-2; either TRBD1 or TRBD2 may supply D (5 bases each). CDR1 SEHNR and CDR2 FQNEAQ come from the germline V gene (reference sequence). This CDR3 has 13 residues. Trimming took off 6 bases at V and 5 bases at J, with 10 bases between the two ends. The CDR3 here is CASRRDHTGELFF. CDR3 nucleotide sequence: TGTGCCAGCAGGAGGGACCATACCGGGGAGCTGTTTTTT.

A few counts support this clonotype. The chain is built from TRBV9 and TRBJ2-1; D gene unclear. The CDR3 length is 15 residues. Germline values: CDR1 SGDLS, CDR2 YYNGEE. V was shortened by 4 bases and J by 7 bases, with 18 bases between the two germline ends. The DNA of the CDR3 is TGTGCCAGCAGCCCTCCCTTCAGCAGTTCTAATGAGCAGTTCTTC. Protein: CASSPPFSSSNEQFF.

This clonotype showed up many times. The rearrangement uses TRBV3-1 and TRBJ1-1; no firm D call. Trimming left V 3 bases short and J 3 bases short, with 17 bases between. CDR3 length equals 16 residues. Germline lookup yields CDR1 LGHDT and CDR2 YNNKEL (reference sequence). CDR3 nucleotides: TGTGCCAGCAGCCACCTTCTACGGGGTTTGCACACTGAAGCTTTCTTT. This codes for CASSHLLRGLHTEAFF.

This clonotype was recorded many times. V usage is TRBV9 and J usage is TRBJ1-2; 9 positions match TRBD1. The CDR3 totals 17 residues. Germline-derived CDR1 and CDR2 are SGDLS and YYNGEE. Germline trimming cut 4 bases from V and 5 bases from J; bases unmatched to any gene: 15. Here the CDR3 reads CASSQTAGTGLGYGYTF. The DNA for the CDR3 is TGTGCCAGCAGCCAGACGGCGGGGACAGGGTTGGGATATGGCTACACCTTC. The full variable domain, completed using reference TRBV9 and TRBJ1-2, is DSGVTQTPKHLITATGQRVTLRCSPRSGDLSVYWYQQSLDQGLQFLIQYYNGEERAKGNILERFSAQQFPDLHSELNLSSLELGDSALYFCASSQTAGTGLGYGYTFGSGTRLTVV.

This clonotype came up a few times. The chain couples TRBV13 to TRBJ2-1; 13 bases are a match to TRBD2. The CDR3 extends over 17 amino acids. The germline CDR1 and CDR2 sequences are PRHDT and FYEKMQ (reference sequence). V gave up 5 bases and J gave up 3 bases; unmatched junction bases: 7. CDR3 DNA sequence: TGTGCCAGCAGCCCCCGGACTAGCGGGAGTATCTACAATGAGCAGTTCTTC. Its protein is CASSPRTSGSIYNEQFF.

The V call is TRBV29-1, the J call TRBJ2-7; D not resolved. Trimming stripped 2 bases from V and 0 bases from J, with 14 bases between. The CDR3 is 15 amino acids. Germline-derived CDR1 and CDR2 are SQVTM and ANQGSEA. Here the CDR3 reads CSVEIAAISSYEQYF. CDR3 DNA sequence: TGCAGCGTTGAAATCGCTGCTATTAGCTCCTACGAGCAGTACTTC.